This TCR beta chain is drawn from a study of blood T cell repertoires in COVID-19. Original handling: Researchers report that nucleated cell counts were estimated from reference gene primer amplification. Repertoires were generated with immunoSEQ multiplex PCR, while TCRdb's copy carries only in-frame clones and drops some. V and J calls plus clone size are reproduced from that table; the DNA served to infer D and trimming. The sample carries roughly 140,000 clones, around 84% recorded once. The CDR3 length is 15 residues. Trimming cost V 6 bases and J 2 bases; bases outside gene matches: 6. Germline values: CDR1 MNHNY, CDR2 SVGAGI (reference sequence).

Source material: peripheral blood. This clonotype was sampled from a human donor in a cohort sampled during active COVID-19. The V call is TRBV6-6, the J call TRBJ1-5; 8 nucleotides agree with TRBD1. CDR3 amino acids: CASRKGTGRNQPQHF. The DNA of the CDR3 is TGTGCCAGCAGAAAGGGGACAGGTCGCAATCAGCCCCAGCATTTT.